These 26 T cell receptor beta chains originate from one sample sequenced in a study of OX40 agonist ivuxolimab in advanced cancers. The method was the immunoSEQ multiplex PCR assay. TCRdb took over this immuneACCESS table, retaining in-frame rearrangements with V and J assigned. Such tables are incomplete; in checked studies, under half of the missing clones stem from an unresolved V gene, and the remainder is unexplained. In this sample the table shows under 40,000 clones, 70% to 80% of which occur a single time. About an eighth of the sample rests with the top ten. Specimen: CD4+ or CD8+ T cells sorted from blood, collected in a trial of the OX40 agonist ivuxolimab. Receptor source: an adult with an advanced solid tumor such as melanoma, head and neck, liver or kidney cancer.

V usage is TRBV28 and J usage is TRBJ1-2, with no clear D. Trimming stripped 8 bases from V and 2 bases from J, with 9 bases between. Germline V CDR1 and CDR2: MDHEN, SYDVKM. The CDR3 is 12 amino acids. CDR3 coding DNA: TGTGCCAGCTCATTATCGAACTATGGCTACACCTTC. It translates to CASSLSNYGYTF.

V usage is TRBV14 and J usage is TRBJ1-1; D gene uncertain. The CDR3 is made up of 15 amino acids. The V gene's germline CDR1 is SGHDN and CDR2 FVKESK. V was trimmed by 3 bases and J by 5 bases, leaving 16 bases between them. The CDR3 DNA reads as TGTGCCAGCAGCCAGGACCGGGCCCCCTGGACTGAAGCTTTCTTT. This gives the protein CASSQDRAPWTEAFF.

The genes are TRBV30 and TRBJ2-7, with unresolved D. The V end lost 0 bases, the J end lost 7 bases, and 13 bases lay between the germline ends. The CDR3 sequence is 13 residues long. Germline V gene data show CDR1 as GTSNPN and CDR2 as SVGIG (reference sequence). Here the CDR3 DNA reads TGTGCCTGGAGTGTGCTGGGCTCCCCTGAGCAGTACTTC. Protein product: CAWSVLGSPEQYF. Complete variable domain (other parts from reference TRBV30 and TRBJ2-7): SQTIHQWPATLVQPVGSPLSLECTVEGTSNPNLYWYRQAAGRGLQLLFYSVGIGQISSEVPQNLSASRPQDRQFILSSKKLLLSDSGFYLCAWSVLGSPEQYFGPGTRLTVT.

This clone was observed once. The J gene is TRBJ2-2, the V gene TRBV6-1; 12 nucleotides line up with TRBD2. Per the germline V gene, CDR1 is MNHNS and CDR2 is SASEGT. The CDR3 extends over 13 amino acids. With 10 bases clipped from V and 7 bases from J, the junction kept 4 bases outside the gene matches. DNA for the CDR3: TGTGCCATAGGACTAGCGGGAATCGGGGAGCTGTTTTTT. Its translation: CAIGLAGIGELFF.

This CDR3 is CASSPGRTGGRSDTQYF. In nucleotides, the CDR3 is TGTGCCAGCTCACCCGGAAGAACGGGAGGGCGATCAGATACGCAGTATTTT. The chain uses TRBV18 and TRBJ2-3; 8 positions match TRBD2. The CDR3 loop spans 17 amino acids. Germline V CDR1 and CDR2: KGHSH, LQKENI. The junction had 12 bases not matched to a gene; V was cut back by 3 bases and J by 4 bases. Complete variable domain (other parts from reference TRBV18 and TRBJ2-3): NAGVMQNPRHLVRRRGQEARLRCSPMKGHSHVYWYRQLPEEGLKFMVYLQKENIIDESGMPKERFSAEFPKEGPSILRIQQVVRGDSAAYFCASSPGRTGGRSDTQYFGPGTRLTVL.

V usage is TRBV21-1 and J usage is TRBJ2-7; the table assigns TRBD2, which was not confirmed against the DNA. TRBV21-1 represents a pseudogene. The CDR3 contains 15 residues. The CDR3 region has the DNA TGTGCCAGCAGCAAGGGACTAGCGGGAGACTACGAGCAGTACTTC. This gives the protein CASSKGLAGDYEQYF.

The chain recombines TRBV6-6 with TRBJ1-1, with TRBD1 as a possible D gene (5 bases). Germline V gene sequence: CDR1 MNHNY, CDR2 SVGAGI (reference sequence). This CDR3 has 14 residues. V dropped 4 bases and J dropped 1 base, with 10 bases sitting between them. This chain's CDR3 is CASSSQGSNTEAFF. CDR3 nucleotides: TGTGCCAGCAGTTCCCAGGGATCGAACACTGAAGCTTTCTTT.

The chain combines TRBV6-6 with TRBJ2-3; tentatively, D is TRBD1 (6 bases). This CDR3 contains 15 residues. Germline V gene sequence: CDR1 MNHNY, CDR2 SVGAGI (reference sequence). Between the trimmed V and J ends, which lost 6 bases and 0 bases, there was a span of 13 bases. The DNA of the CDR3 is TGTGCCAGCAGGAGGCGGACAGCTAGCACAGATACGCAGTATTTT. Protein: CASRRRTASTDTQYF.

The chain couples TRBV10-3 to TRBJ1-6; D might be TRBD1 (5 bases). The CDR3 consists of 17 residues. The V end was cut by 0 bases, the J end by 4 bases, with 13 bases between. The germline gives CDR1 ENHRY, CDR2 SYGVKD. The CDR3: CAISESRDARYNSPLHF. The DNA of the CDR3 is TGTGCCATCAGTGAGTCCCGGGACGCTCGTTATAATTCACCCCTCCACTTT.

The chain is built from TRBV7-8 and TRBJ2-5; no clear D. Trimming stripped 4 bases from V and 1 base from J, with 10 bases between. Germline CDR1 SGHVS, CDR2 FQNEAQ. The CDR3 runs to 14 residues. This CDR3 is CASSSRMGQETQYF. Written as DNA, the CDR3 is TGTGCCAGCAGCTCCCGGATGGGCCAAGAGACCCAGTACTTC.

This clone appeared once. The chain has TRBV5-1 and TRBJ2-1; 14 nucleotides align to TRBD2. The CDR3 totals 16 residues. From germline, CDR1 is SGHRS and CDR2 YFSETQ. Trimming cost V 4 bases and J 7 bases; bases outside gene matches: 7. CDR3 loop: CASSPRLAGGRNEQFF. The CDR3 DNA reads as TGCGCCAGCAGCCCAAGACTAGCGGGAGGGAGGAATGAGCAGTTCTTC.

This clone was recorded a few times. This sequence joins TRBV28 and TRBJ1-5; 7 bases fit TRBD1. The germline CDR1 and CDR2 sequences are MDHEN and SYDVKM. The CDR3 is 15 residues long. With V trimmed by 7 bases and J by 6 bases, 12 bases remained unmatched. CDR3 in DNA: TGTGCCAGCACTTCTCCTACAGGGGTGATTCAGCCCCAGCATTTT. Protein sequence: CASTSPTGVIQPQHF.

The chain employs TRBV28 and TRBJ2-7; D is perhaps TRBD1 (6 bases). CDR1 is MDHEN and CDR2 is SYDVKM in the germline V gene. Trimming removed 6 bases at V and 4 bases at J, with 13 bases between. The CDR3 length is 13 residues. CDR3 sequence (DNA): TGTGCCAGCAGATCGCCGGGACAATACGAGCAGTACTTC. Protein product: CASRSPGQYEQYF.

The rearrangement uses TRBV30 and TRBJ2-5; 7 bases are shared with TRBD2. J gave up 4 bases and V 2 bases, and 10 bases lay outside the gene matches. CDR3 size: 15 residues. Germline assignment: CDR1 GTSNPN and CDR2 SVGIG (reference sequence). Here the CDR3 DNA reads TGTGCCTGGAGTCCCCGGGGCGGGAGAAGAGAGACCCAGTACTTC. Translated: CAWSPRGGRRETQYF. Full variable domain (missing parts from reference TRBV30 and TRBJ2-5): SQTIHQWPATLVQPVGSPLSLECTVEGTSNPNLYWYRQAAGRGLQLLFYSVGIGQISSEVPQNLSASRPQDRQFILSSKKLLLSDSGFYLCAWSPRGGRRETQYFGPGTRLLVL.

The chain has TRBV10-3 and TRBJ2-1; 8 bases map to TRBD2. The CDR3 consists of 16 residues. The V gene's germline CDR1 is ENHRY and CDR2 SYGVKD. V lost 0 bases and J lost 7; bases outside the gene matches: 8. The CDR3 bases are TGTGCCATCAGTGAGTCGACTTCTAGCGGGCTTAATGAGCAGTTCTTC. It codes for CAISESTSSGLNEQFF.

The J gene is TRBJ2-5, the V gene TRBV29-1; D tentatively fits TRBD1 or TRBD2 (5 bases each). The CDR3 runs to 11 residues. The germline CDR1 and CDR2 sequences are SQVTM and ANQGSEA. The V end lost 8 bases, the J end lost 5 bases, and 12 bases lay between the germline ends. The CDR3 loop is CSTSWGETQYF. As DNA, the CDR3 is TGCAGCACATCGTGGGGGGAGACCCAGTACTTC.

The chain links TRBV5-1 to TRBJ2-5, with 10 bases identical to TRBD2. Germline assignment: CDR1 SGHRS and CDR2 YFSETQ. V was pared by 0 bases and J by 5 bases, with 7 bases of the junction left unmatched. The CDR3 is made up of 16 amino acids. CDR3 residues: CASSLVVAGGLETQYF. In DNA, the CDR3 is TGCGCCAGCAGCTTGGTAGTAGCGGGAGGCTTGGAGACCCAGTACTTC.

The chain links TRBV5-4 to TRBJ2-1; maybe TRBD2 (6 bases). This CDR3 region has 16 residues. V shed 0 bases and J shed 2 bases, with 12 bases lying between them. Germline V CDR1 and CDR2: SGHNT, YYREEE (reference sequence). DNA of the CDR3: TGTGCCAGCAGCTTGGATCCGGGAGTAACCTACAATGAGCAGTTCTTC. Residues: CASSLDPGVTYNEQFF.

This chain uses TRBV11-1 with TRBJ2-2; 10 nucleotides agree with TRBD2. In germline, CDR1 is SGHAT, CDR2 FQDESV (reference sequence). This CDR3 is built from 16 residues. V lost 6 bases, J lost 1 base, and 5 bases stayed unmatched. The CDR3 DNA is TGTGCCAGCAGATCGAGGACTAGCGGGAACACCGGGGAGCTGTTTTTT. This encodes CASRSRTSGNTGELFF.

This chain connects TRBV30 to TRBJ2-1; a weak D match, TRBD1 (6 bases). Germline CDR1 GTSNPN, CDR2 SVGIG (reference sequence). This CDR3 has 13 amino acids. The V and J ends lost 0 bases and 9 bases respectively, with 12 bases between them. CDR3 sequence reads: CAWSVPGESEQFF. In nucleotides, the CDR3 is TGTGCCTGGAGTGTACCAGGGGAGTCTGAGCAGTTCTTC.

The CDR3, as DNA: TGTGCCAGCAGTGATGGGGCTAGCGGGCGCTACGAGCAGTACTTC. Encoded protein: CASSDGASGRYEQYF. V is TRBV6-1 and J is TRBJ2-7; 8 nucleotides align to TRBD2. The ends lost 3 bases at V and 3 bases at J; junction bases unmatched: 7. CDR1 and CDR2 from the germline V gene are MNHNS and SASEGT. The CDR3 has 15 amino acids.

V usage is TRBV27 and J usage is TRBJ1-1; D perhaps matches TRBD1 (5 bases). CDR1 is MNHEY, CDR2 SMNVEV, per germline (reference sequence). CDR3 length equals 14 residues. V was trimmed by 5 bases and J by 1 base, leaving 11 bases between them. The CDR3 is CASSTAQGNTEAFF. The CDR3 region has the DNA TGTGCCAGCAGTACCGCTCAGGGGAACACTGAAGCTTTCTTT.

The chain joins TRBV27 to TRBJ2-3, with D hard to call. Germline CDR1 MNHEY, CDR2 SMNVEV (reference sequence). There are 13 residues in the CDR3. V was shortened by 6 bases and J by 3 bases, with 10 bases between the two germline ends. CDR3 in amino acids: CASRFTETDTQYF. CDR3 coding DNA: TGTGCCAGCAGGTTTACGGAGACAGATACGCAGTATTTT.

The rearrangement joins TRBV30 to TRBJ2-7; tentative D call: TRBD1 (5 bases). This CDR3 spans 15 amino acids. Germline CDR1 and CDR2: GTSNPN and SVGIG (reference sequence). Between the trimmed V and J ends, which lost 3 bases and 3 bases, there was a span of 18 bases. CDR3 sequence reads: CAWRDRRQIIYEQYF. CDR3 bases: TGTGCCTGGAGGGACCGACGACAGATTATCTACGAGCAGTACTTC.

The V call is TRBV30, the J call TRBJ1-5, with D maybe TRBD1 (5 bases). Germline values: CDR1 GTSNPN, CDR2 SVGIG (reference sequence). There are 15 residues in the CDR3. V lost 0 bases and J lost 1, with 10 bases in between. The CDR3: CAWSVPGLSNQPQHF. The CDR3 DNA follows: TGTGCCTGGAGTGTCCCAGGGTTGAGCAATCAGCCCCAGCATTTT.

The chain is built from TRBV6-4 and TRBJ2-2, with no clear D. There are 13 residues in the CDR3. Trimming took off 4 bases at V and 7 bases at J, with 10 bases between the two ends. Germline loops: CDR1 MRHNA, CDR2 SNTAGT. This CDR3 is CASSALAGGELFF. The DNA for the CDR3 is TGTGCCAGCAGTGCCTTAGCTGGCGGGGAGCTGTTTTTT.